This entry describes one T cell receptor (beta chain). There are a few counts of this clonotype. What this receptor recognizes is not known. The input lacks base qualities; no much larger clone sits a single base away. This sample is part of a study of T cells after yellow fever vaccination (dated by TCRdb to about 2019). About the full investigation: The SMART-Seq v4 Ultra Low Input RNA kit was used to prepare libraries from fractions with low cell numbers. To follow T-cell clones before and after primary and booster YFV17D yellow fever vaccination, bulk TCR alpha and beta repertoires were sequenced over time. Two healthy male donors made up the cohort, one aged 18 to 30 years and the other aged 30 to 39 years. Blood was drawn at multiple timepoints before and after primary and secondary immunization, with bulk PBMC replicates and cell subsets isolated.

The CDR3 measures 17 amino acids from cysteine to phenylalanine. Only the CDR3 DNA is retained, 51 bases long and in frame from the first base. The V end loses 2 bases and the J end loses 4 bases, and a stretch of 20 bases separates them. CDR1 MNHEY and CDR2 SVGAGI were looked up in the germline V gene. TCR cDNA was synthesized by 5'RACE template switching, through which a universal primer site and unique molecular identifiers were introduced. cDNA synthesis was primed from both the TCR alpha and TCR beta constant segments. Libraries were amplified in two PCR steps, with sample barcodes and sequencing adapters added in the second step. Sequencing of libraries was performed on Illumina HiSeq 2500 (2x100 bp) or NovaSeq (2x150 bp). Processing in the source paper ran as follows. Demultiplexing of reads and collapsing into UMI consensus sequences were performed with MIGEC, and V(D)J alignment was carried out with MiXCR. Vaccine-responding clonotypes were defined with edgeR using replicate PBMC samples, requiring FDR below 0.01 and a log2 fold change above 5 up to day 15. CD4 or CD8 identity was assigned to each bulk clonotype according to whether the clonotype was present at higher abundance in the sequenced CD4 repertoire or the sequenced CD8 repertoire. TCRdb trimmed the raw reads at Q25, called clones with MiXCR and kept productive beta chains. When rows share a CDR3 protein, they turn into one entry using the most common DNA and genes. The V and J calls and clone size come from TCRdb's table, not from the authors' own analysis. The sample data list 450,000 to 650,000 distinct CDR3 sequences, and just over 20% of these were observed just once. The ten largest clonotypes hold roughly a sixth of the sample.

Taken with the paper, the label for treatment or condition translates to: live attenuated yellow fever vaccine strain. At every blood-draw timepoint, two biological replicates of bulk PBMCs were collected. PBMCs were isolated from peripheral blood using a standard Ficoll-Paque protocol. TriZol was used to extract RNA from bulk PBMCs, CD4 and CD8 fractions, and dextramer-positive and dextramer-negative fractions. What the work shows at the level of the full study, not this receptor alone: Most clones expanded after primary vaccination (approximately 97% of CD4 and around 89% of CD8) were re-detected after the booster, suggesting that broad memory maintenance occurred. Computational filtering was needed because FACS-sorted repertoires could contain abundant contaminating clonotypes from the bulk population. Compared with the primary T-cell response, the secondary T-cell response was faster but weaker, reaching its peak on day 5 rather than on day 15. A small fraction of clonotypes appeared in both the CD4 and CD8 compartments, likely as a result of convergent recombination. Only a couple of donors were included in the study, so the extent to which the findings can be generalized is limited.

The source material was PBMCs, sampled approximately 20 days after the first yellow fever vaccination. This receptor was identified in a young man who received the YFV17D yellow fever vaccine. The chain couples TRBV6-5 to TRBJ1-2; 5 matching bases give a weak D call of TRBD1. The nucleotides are TGTGCCAGCAGTTACGCGACCGGAAGGGGTCCTAGCTATGGCTACACCTTC. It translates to CASSYATGRGPSYGYTF.